This T cell receptor (beta chain) was profiled in a study of OX40 agonist ivuxolimab in advanced cancers. With respect to this clone: The antigen is not known.

V shed 7 bases and J 7 bases; nucleotides not matched to a gene: 6. Germline lookup yields CDR1 LNHDA and CDR2 SQIVND (reference sequence). The CDR3 runs to 14 residues. Blood samples were obtained at baseline, cycle 4 day 1, and cycle 7 day 1. Study-level findings and limits: The average count of expanded clones was higher among CD8+ T cells than among CD4+.

Only in-frame clones appear in the TCRdb table, and some are missing; sequencing was by immunoSEQ multiplex PCR. The sample records about 62,000 clones, around 90% being singletons. The sequence derives from an adult with an advanced solid tumor such as melanoma, head and neck, liver or kidney cancer. The V gene is TRBV19, the J gene TRBJ1-6; 8 nucleotides line up with TRBD1. Sequenced here: CD4+ or CD8+ T cells sorted from blood, sampled in a trial of the OX40 agonist ivuxolimab. CDR3 residues: CASIKTGANSPLHF. In nucleotides, the CDR3 is TGTGCCAGTATCAAGACAGGGGCCAATTCACCCCTCCACTTT. The full variable domain, rest sourced from reference TRBV19 and TRBJ1-6, is DGGITQSPKYLFRKEGQNVTLSCEQNLNHDAMYWYRQDPGQGLRLIYYSQIVNDFQKGDIAEGYSVSREKKESFPLTVTSAQKNPTAFYLCASIKTGANSPLHFGNGTRLTVT.